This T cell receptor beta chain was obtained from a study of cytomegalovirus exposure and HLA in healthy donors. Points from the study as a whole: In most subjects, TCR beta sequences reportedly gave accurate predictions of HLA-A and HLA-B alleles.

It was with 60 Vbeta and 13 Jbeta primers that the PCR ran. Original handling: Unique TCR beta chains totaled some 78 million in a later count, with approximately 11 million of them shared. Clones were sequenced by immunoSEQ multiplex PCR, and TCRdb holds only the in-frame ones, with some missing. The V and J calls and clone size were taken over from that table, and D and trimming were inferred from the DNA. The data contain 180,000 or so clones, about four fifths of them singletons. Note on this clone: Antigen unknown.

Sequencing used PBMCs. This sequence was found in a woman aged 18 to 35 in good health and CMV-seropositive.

CDR3 DNA sequence: TGCAGCGTTGAGTCAGCGGACCTCTCCATGACGGCCGGGGAGCTGTTTTTT. Encoded protein: CSVESADLSMTAGELFF. The chain is built from TRBV29-1 and TRBJ2-2, with D possibly being TRBD2 (5 bases). Trimming pared 3 bases from V and 6 bases from J, leaving 23 bases between. Looked up from germline, CDR1 is SQVTM and CDR2 is ANQGSEA. The CDR3 has 17 residues.